What follows are 9 T cell receptor beta chains derived from one specimen sequenced in a study of cytomegalovirus exposure and HLA in healthy donors. The PCR used 60 Vbeta and 13 Jbeta primers. Repertoires were generated with immunoSEQ multiplex PCR, while TCRdb's copy carries only in-frame clones and drops some. The table has about 280,000 clones, about 90% seen once. Sample: PBMCs. These receptors were collected from a woman aged 18-29 years in good health and CMV-seronegative.

This chain connects TRBV25-1 to TRBJ2-5, with TRBD1 matching over 7 bases. This CDR3 is 15 amino acids long. V lost 3 bases to trimming and J lost 5 bases; unmatched junction nucleotides: 9. The germline V gene encodes CDR1 MGHDK and CDR2 SYGVNS. The CDR3 DNA follows: TGTGCCAGCAGTGACGGGACAGCGCTAACGGAGACCCAGTACTTC. It codes for CASSDGTALTETQYF.

This clone was counted between two and nine times. Relative to the germline gene, one junction end is altered; a read error may explain this. The V gene is TRBV7-9, the J gene TRBJ1-1, with a possible D match to TRBD1 (5 bases). The CDR3 spans 11 residues. CDR1 and CDR2 (germline): SEHNR, FQNEAQ (reference sequence). The CDR3 loop reads CSSSQYREAFF. CDR3 coding DNA: TGTTCCAGCAGCCAATACAGGGAAGCTTTCTTT.

The chain uses TRBV4-1 and TRBJ2-5; 12 bases are a match to TRBD2. Matching the DNA end better, TRBJ2-7 makes the J call doubtful. The length of the CDR3 is 16 residues. Germline assignment: CDR1 MGHRA and CDR2 YSYEKL. DNA of the CDR3: TGCGCCAGCAGCCAAGTGGCTAGCGGGGGGGGATACGAGCAGTACTTC. It encodes CASSQVASGGGYEQYF.

The rearrangement joins TRBV19 to TRBJ2-1; D gene ambiguous. Germline-derived CDR1 and CDR2 are LNHDA and SQIVND (reference sequence). With 1 base removed from V and 5 bases from J, the gap between germline ends came to 6 bases. CDR3 size: 13 residues. The CDR3 here is CASSIGLNNEQFF. DNA of the CDR3: TGTGCCAGTAGTATAGGACTTAACAATGAGCAGTTCTTC.

This clone was seen a few times. The rearrangement joins TRBV11-3 to TRBJ2-2; 8 nucleotides align to TRBD2. With V trimmed by 8 bases and J by 3 bases, 11 bases remained unmatched. Looked up from germline, CDR1 is SGHNT and CDR2 is YENEEA. This CDR3 is built from 16 residues. The CDR3 is CASRLGRGDHTGELFF. Here the CDR3 DNA reads TGTGCCAGCCGCCTGGGGCGGGGGGACCACACCGGGGAGCTGTTTTTT. The full variable domain, with the rest looked up from reference TRBV11-3 and TRBJ2-2, is EAGVVQSPRYKIIEKKQPVAFWCNPISGHNTLYWYLQNLGQGPELLIRYENEEAVDDSQLPKDRFSAERLKGVDSTLKIQPAELGDSAVYLCASRLGRGDHTGELFFGEGSRLTVL.

The CDR3 bases are TGTGCCACCCGGGGCAGGGGTATAGCTGGAAACACCATATATTTT. Amino acid sequence: CATRGRGIAGNTIYF. The rearrangement joins TRBV15 to TRBJ1-3, with D tentatively TRBD1 (6 bases). The germline CDR1 and CDR2 sequences are LNHNV and YYDKDF (reference sequence). V was pared by 8 bases and J by 2 bases, with 16 bases between. The CDR3 runs to 15 residues.

This sequence joins TRBV11-3 and TRBJ2-7, with 7 bases lining up with TRBD2. After removal of 4 bases from V and 3 bases from J, the junction contained 0 bases not matched to a gene. CDR3 length: 12 residues. CDR1 and CDR2 from the germline V gene are SGHNT and YENEEA. CDR3 loop: CASSSGGYEQYF. Written as DNA, the CDR3 is TGTGCCAGCAGCTCGGGGGGCTACGAGCAGTACTTC.

The chain couples TRBV30 to TRBJ2-3; TRBD2 matches 9 bases. Germline trimming cut 3 bases from V and 7 bases from J; bases unmatched to any gene: 5. Per germline, CDR1 GTSNPN and CDR2 SVGIG (reference sequence). The CDR3 is 13 amino acids. CDR3 DNA: TGTGCCTGGAGCAACCTAGCGGGGAATACGCAGTATTTT. It yields the protein CAWSNLAGNTQYF.

V gene TRBV2 combines with J gene TRBJ2-3, with D perhaps TRBD2 (5 bases). Germline V gene sequence: CDR1 SNHLY, CDR2 FYNNEI. This CDR3 has 14 amino acids. The V end lost 4 bases, the J end lost 0 bases, and 8 bases lay between the germline ends. As DNA, the CDR3 is TGTGCCAGCAGTGGGGAGCGGAGCACAGATACGCAGTATTTT. It translates to CASSGERSTDTQYF.